This T cell receptor (beta chain) was sequenced for a study of cytomegalovirus exposure and HLA in healthy donors (dated by TCRdb to the late 2010s). Regarding the research as a whole: A later analysis indicated that the 95 to 150 validation repertoires were generated on the platform also employed for the 600 to 750 repertoires of the first cohort. The study aimed to test whether signatures of past pathogen exposure could be identified by cataloging public T cell receptors. Along with the roughly 670-subject first cohort, a separate validation cohort of over a hundred different subjects was used. To predict cytomegalovirus infection status, the study combined high-throughput TCR immunosequencing, statistical association of individual TCRs with disease status, and machine learning.

Receptor amplification or capture employed the immunoSEQ multiplex PCR assay. The original methods were these. A statistical classification framework was built to diagnose cytomegalovirus status from the catalog of TCR beta chain sequences. This is the immuneACCESS table as TCRdb keeps it, with only in-frame sequences that have V and J called. A part of the clones is gone; compared with another copy, unresolved V genes explain less than half, and the rest is unexplained. V, J and clone size are those of that table, while D and trimming were read from the DNA. The sample table lists about 170,000 clones, around 85% of them with a count of one. Together, the top ten hold roughly 5.8% of the sample. The donors belonged to the validation cohort of about 130 subjects, which was separate from the 666-subject first cohort. The CDR3 numbers 13 residues from cysteine through phenylalanine. Of the read, only the CDR3 DNA is kept; its 39 bases are in frame from base 1. CDR1 and CDR2 are drawn from the germline V gene: SGHTS, YDEGEE. The trim is 0 bases for V and 5 bases for J, with a gap of 8 bases between the germline ends.

General findings and caveats noted by the study authors: In the study, some 180 TCR beta chains were listed as associated with cytomegalovirus. The classifier was reported to diagnose cytomegalovirus status with high specificity and sensitivity in both the original cohort and the validation cohort. It was suggested by the authors that the approach could potentially be generalized to other disease states and immunological phenotypes. Across donors, most TCR sequences were observed very rarely, whereas some public TCRs were present in many individuals. In vitro tests confirmed that a few of the cytomegalovirus-associated TCR beta chains recognize cytomegalovirus antigens. In a later analysis, TCRs clustered in the first cohort were found to also tend to co-occur in the 130 or so validation repertoires, with approximately 94% of cluster scores above 0. All 120 or so repertoires were used to score co-occurrence in the validation cohort in a later analysis, because that analysis had no HLA typing for the cohort.

This clone came up once. No cognate antigen has been identified for it. No base qualities exist here, and no much larger clone lies one base off it. Sequencing was performed on PBMCs. This TCR came from a woman in her thirties in good health and CMV-seronegative. This chain joins TRBV5-8 to TRBJ1-2; a confident D gene designation cannot be given. The CDR3 protein: CASSLVRVYGYTF. The sequenced DNA is TGTGCCAGCAGCTTGGTTCGCGTTTATGGCTACACCTTC.